This TCR beta chain emerged from a study of blood T cell repertoires in COVID-19. Study-wide context: Specimens from acute and convalescent COVID-19 originated in the United States, Italy and Spain. From T cells, B-cell-depleted T cells, or PBMCs came the material, which was cDNA or gDNA.

As handled by the study authors: Using reference gene primer amplification, nucleated cell counts were estimated. TCRdb's copy holds only in-frame clones and misses some; the assay was immunoSEQ multiplex PCR. That table furnishes V, J and clone size, whereas the DNA furnished D and trimming. The sample includes tens of thousands of clones, 82% of them seen just once. Germline lookup yields CDR1 KGHSY and CDR2 FQNENV. The CDR3 has 16 amino acids. The V end was cut by 1 base, the J end by 3 bases, with 16 bases between. This clonotype was sampled from a human donor in a cohort sampled during active COVID-19. The sequencing input was peripheral blood. The rearrangement uses TRBV16 and TRBJ2-7; weak D call: TRBD2 (5 bases). The CDR3 reads CASSQYPGGPLYEQYF. The CDR3 nucleotides are TGTGCCAGCAGCCAATATCCAGGAGGACCCCTCTACGAGCAGTACTTC. The whole variable domain, remainder taken from reference TRBV16 and TRBJ2-7, is GEEVAQTPKHLVRGEGQKAKLYCAPIKGHSYVFWYQQVLKNEFKFLISFQNENVFDETGMPKERFSAKCLPNSPCSLEIQATKLEDSAVYFCASSQYPGGPLYEQYFGPGTRLTVT.